These T cell receptor beta chains were read from a single sample in a study of vaccination effects on CD4 cells after COVID-19. The repertoire was sequenced with immunoSEQ multiplex PCR; TCRdb's copy has only in-frame clones and lacks some. The sample consists of more than 50,000 clones, over 65% of them appearing once. What these receptors recognize is not known. Specimen: CD4+ T cells from PBMCs cultured without peptide, collected before COVID-19 vaccination. Source of these receptors: a human donor who received a COVID-19 vaccine. Both conserved end residues are trimmed from each CDR3. Fields, in order: J gene, V gene, CDR3 protein.

J: TRBJ1-2; V: TRBV29-1; CDR3: SAISSGYT
J: TRBJ2-5; V: TRBV3-1/TRBV3-2; CDR3: ASSPSGETQY
J: TRBJ1-2; V: TRBV28; CDR3: ASTLPQNYGYT
J: TRBJ2-5; V: TRBV27; CDR3: ASSLSLGRKTQY
J: TRBJ2-1; V: TRBV2; CDR3: ASRAGTSSGGYNEQF
J: TRBJ2-3; V: TRBV15; CDR3: ATASAGGNTQY
J: TRBJ2-2; V: TRBV24-1; CDR3: ATSDSQGRGTGELF
J: TRBJ1-3; V: TRBV5-4; CDR3: ASSFGGAAGNTIY
J: TRBJ1-1; V: TRBV6-5; CDR3: ASSFDRGTVEAF
J: TRBJ2-3; V: TRBV7-3; CDR3: ASSSGYANTQY
J: TRBJ2-5; V: TRBV5-1; CDR3: ASSLSGHQETQY
J: TRBJ1-1; V: TRBV2; CDR3: ASSDRTGSEAF
J: TRBJ2-3; V: TRBV6-6; CDR3: ASSYGGISDTQY
J: TRBJ2-3; V: TRBV25-1; CDR3: ASTFVNTQY
J: TRBJ1-4; V: TRBV5-6; CDR3: ASSLLEHSTSAREKLF
J: TRBJ1-6; V: TRBV18; CDR3: ASSPQGANSPLH
J: TRBJ2-2; V: TRBV6-6; CDR3: ASSNRDFDTGELF
J: TRBJ1-5; V: TRBV3-1/TRBV3-2; CDR3: ASSQTGGGQPQH
J: TRBJ1-6; V: TRBV2; CDR3: ASSAGRPVYNSPLH
J: TRBJ2-5; V: TRBV19; CDR3: ASSIAPPETQY
J: TRBJ2-5; V: TRBV4-1; CDR3: ASSQRLAGGQETQY
J: TRBJ2-1; V: TRBV19; CDR3: ASSYLTRQRGHNEQF
J: TRBJ2-3; V: TRBV7-3; CDR3: ASSLMAETDTQY
J: TRBJ1-4; V: TRBV4-1; CDR3: ASSQVHVQGNEKLF
J: TRBJ2-2; V: TRBV3-1/TRBV3-2; CDR3: ASSQWRDRGGTGELF
J: TRBJ1-2; V: TRBV12-3/TRBV12-4; CDR3: ASSQAYYGYT
J: TRBJ1-2; V: TRBV4-3; CDR3: ASSQHRGGINYGYT
J: TRBJ2-3; V: TRBV2; CDR3: ASSDRGGAGDTQY
J: TRBJ2-1; V: TRBV5-1; CDR3: ASSSGVLTYNEQF
J: TRBJ1-2; V: TRBV29-1; CDR3: SVERANTENYGYT
J: TRBJ2-3; V: TRBV18; CDR3: ASSASTDTQY
J: TRBJ1-2; V: TRBV3-1/TRBV3-2; CDR3: ASSPRDRGSDGYT
J: TRBJ2-1; V: TRBV7-8; CDR3: ASSWGLAGGDNEQF
J: TRBJ1-1; V: TRBV2; CDR3: ASRVQGSPFTEAF
J: TRBJ2-3; V: TRBV6-5; CDR3: ASRRTSGADTQY
J: TRBJ2-2; V: TRBV6-5; CDR3: ASNGQGFAGELF
J: TRBJ2-1; V: TRBV3-1/TRBV3-2; CDR3: ASSPSAQGASDEQF
J: TRBJ2-2; V: TRBV5-5; CDR3: ASSSLSGGASGELF
J: TRBJ2-1; V: TRBV4-1; CDR3: ASSQRPGRGGPNEQF
J: TRBJ1-2; V: TRBV28; CDR3: ASSFARKGPYGYT
J: TRBJ2-4; V: TRBV19; CDR3: ASSIPGHFSAKNIQY
J: TRBJ2-1; V: TRBV15; CDR3: ATRDLAGGTTYNEQF
J: TRBJ1-5; V: TRBV10-3; CDR3: AISGSNQPQH
J: TRBJ2-2; V: TRBV7-9; CDR3: ASSLTPGTGSTGELF
J: TRBJ2-4; V: TRBV3-1/TRBV3-2; CDR3: ASSPTAGHKNIQY
J: TRBJ1-5; V: TRBV24-1; CDR3: ATSDLNGGGPQH
J: TRBJ2-2; V: TRBV7-3; CDR3: ASSLAPGAGGLNTGELF
J: TRBJ2-1; V: TRBV18; CDR3: ASSPQGLASPNEQF
J: TRBJ2-5; V: TRBV29-1; CDR3: SVKTSGRETQY
J: TRBJ1-4; V: TRBV4-3; CDR3: ASSQGGTGDEKLF
J: TRBJ1-6; V: TRBV10-3; CDR3: AITSRGSSPLH
J: TRBJ1-6; V: TRBV9; CDR3: ASSVKQGTSPLH
J: TRBJ1-6; V: TRBV18; CDR3: ASSPDRGNSPLH
J: TRBJ2-3; V: TRBV6-5; CDR3: ASSYKAGVTTDTQY
J: TRBJ2-3; V: TRBV28; CDR3: ASSYRTFGTDTQY
J: TRBJ2-3; V: TRBV19; CDR3: ASSQVTGTDTQY
J: TRBJ1-6; V: TRBV25-1; CDR3: ASSPSGQGFSPLH
J: TRBJ1-2; V: TRBV2; CDR3: ASTTRQGVIGYT
J: TRBJ1-1; V: TRBV21-1; CDR3: ASSGGTDDFTPCVQNTEAF